Below are 29 T cell receptor beta chains sequenced from a single sample in a study of CD8 T cells in Susac syndrome. The RNA input was about 0.5 to 1 ug, and it was reverse transcribed with random hexamers. Via MiXCR, TCRdb re-called the immunoSEQ multiplex PCR reads, giving one row per CDR3 protein. The sample has a few hundred thousand distinct CDR3 sequences; around 95% are singletons. The source material was CD4+ T cells from PBMCs. Every receptor here comes from a human donor with multiple sclerosis.

The genes are TRBV20-1 and TRBJ2-3; D could derive from TRBD1 or TRBD2 (5 bases each). The CDR3 length is 13 residues. Trimming removed 5 bases from V and 7 bases from J, with 16 bases in between. Germline V gene data show CDR1 as DFQATT and CDR2 as SNEGSKA (reference sequence). This chain's CDR3 is CSARDQFAYTQYF. Here the CDR3 DNA reads TGCAGTGCTCGGGACCAATTCGCCTATACGCAGTATTTT.

The J gene is TRBJ2-3, the V gene TRBV20-1; D is unresolved. The CDR3 is 11 amino acids. Trimming pared 1 base from V and 4 bases from J, leaving 3 bases between. Looked up from germline, CDR1 is DFQATT and CDR2 is SNEGSKA (reference sequence). CDR3: CSARAPDTQYF. The CDR3, as DNA: TGCAGTGCTAGAGCCCCAGATACGCAGTATTTT.

The chain combines TRBV5-1 with TRBJ2-6; no clear D. V was shortened by 8 bases and J by 0 bases, with 12 bases between the two germline ends. There are 15 residues in the CDR3. Germline CDR1 SGHRS, CDR2 YFSETQ. This CDR3 reads CASNPLLSGANVLTF. The CDR3 DNA follows: TGCGCCAGTAACCCGCTACTCTCTGGGGCCAACGTCCTGACTTTC.

The chain combines TRBV7-9 with TRBJ2-1; no reliable D call. The germline V gene has CDR1 SEHNR and CDR2 FQNEAQ (reference sequence). This CDR3 is built from 11 residues. Deletions cut 4 bases from V and 9 bases from J, with 7 bases between. The CDR3 loop is CASSWSGEQFF. The CDR3 nucleotides are TGTGCCAGCAGCTGGTCTGGTGAGCAGTTCTTC.

The J gene is TRBJ2-5, the V gene TRBV20-1, with a possible D match to TRBD1 (6 bases). The germline gives CDR1 DFQATT, CDR2 SNEGSKA (reference sequence). Trimming cost V 2 bases and J 4 bases, with 11 bases left between them. The CDR3 is 13 amino acids. The CDR3 DNA reads TGCAGTGCTAGACAGGGGTTTGCAGAGACCCAGTACTTC. Encoded protein: CSARQGFAETQYF.

The gene calls are TRBV28 and TRBJ1-5, with 7 positions matching TRBD1. V lost 5 bases and J lost 2; bases outside the gene matches: 9. CDR1 is MDHEN, CDR2 SYDVKM, per germline. This CDR3 comprises 16 residues. CDR3 bases: TGTGCCAGCAGTCCTCACACAGGGGACGGCAATCAGCCCCAGCATTTT. It encodes CASSPHTGDGNQPQHF.

The rearrangement uses TRBV4-1 and TRBJ2-5, with D uncertain. V dropped 0 bases and J dropped 1 base, with 9 bases sitting between them. CDR1 MGHRA and CDR2 YSYEKL come from the germline V gene. The CDR3 extends over 15 amino acids. The CDR3 bases are TGCGCCAGCAGCCAAGATGGGGTTCTCCAAGAGACCCAGTACTTC. Its translation is CASSQDGVLQETQYF.

This sequence joins TRBV20-1 and TRBJ2-5; D uncertain. The CDR3 consists of 13 residues. CDR1 is DFQATT and CDR2 is SNEGSKA in the germline V gene (reference sequence). V lost 1 base and J lost 2, with 8 bases in between. CDR3 coding DNA: TGCAGTGCTAGAGTCCCAGGTCAAGAGACCCAGTACTTC. Translating it yields CSARVPGQETQYF.

The gene calls are TRBV29-1 and TRBJ2-1; TRBD2 agrees at 8 bases. Germline V gene sequence: CDR1 SQVTM, CDR2 ANQGSEA. The CDR3 extends over 14 amino acids. V dropped 3 bases and J dropped 2; count of bases not matched to a gene: 3. DNA for the CDR3: TGCAGCGTTGATACACTAGCGGCCTACAATGAGCAGTTCTTC. This sequence encodes CSVDTLAAYNEQFF.

The chain is built from TRBV2 and TRBJ2-7; a possible D gene is TRBD2 (6 bases). V was clipped by 0 bases and J by 3 bases, with 12 bases between them. Germline V gene sequence: CDR1 SNHLY, CDR2 FYNNEI. The CDR3 has 15 residues. The CDR3 sequence: CASSEASGRVYEQYF. The CDR3 DNA sequence: TGTGCCAGCAGTGAAGCTTCCGGGAGAGTCTACGAGCAGTACTTC.

This clonotype was recorded once. This chain connects TRBV5-1 to TRBJ2-7; D is ambiguous. Germline CDR1 and CDR2: SGHRS and YFSETQ. The CDR3 is 13 residues long. The V end was cut by 2 bases, the J end by 1 base, with 7 bases between. In nucleotides, the CDR3 is TGCGCCAGCAGCTTCGACGGATCCTACGAGCAGTACTTC. It is translated as CASSFDGSYEQYF.

The sample holds one count of this clonotype. The chain recombines TRBV12-5 with TRBJ2-7, with 14 nucleotides matching TRBD2. Losses at the gene ends were 5 bases for V and 5 bases for J; bases not matched to a gene: 2. The CDR3 extends over 14 amino acids. Germline values: CDR1 LGHNT, CDR2 FRNRAP. CDR3: CASGRGLAGDEQYF. In DNA form, the CDR3 reads TGTGCTAGTGGTAGGGGACTAGCGGGGGACGAGCAGTACTTC.

The rearrangement uses TRBV5-1 and TRBJ1-2; no reliable D call. The ends were cut back, 0 bases at V and 7 bases at J, with 10 bases in the middle. The length of the CDR3 is 13 residues. Germline V CDR1 and CDR2: SGHRS, YFSETQ. In nucleotides, the CDR3 is TGCGCCAGCAGCTTGGAGGTTGCGGTTGGCTACACCTTC. Translation: CASSLEVAVGYTF. Full variable domain (rest looked up from reference TRBV5-1 and TRBJ1-2): KAGVTQTPRYLIKTRGQQVTLSCSPISGHRSVSWYQQTPGQGLQFLFEYFSETQRNKGNFPGRFSGRQFSNSRSEMNVSTLELGDSALYLCASSLEVAVGYTFGSGTRLTVV.

V gene TRBV4-1 combines with J gene TRBJ1-5, with 7 positions matching TRBD1. CDR1 is MGHRA, CDR2 YSYEKL, per germline. This CDR3 spans 19 amino acids. Unmatched junction bases numbered 15, after V lost 0 bases and J lost 4 bases. The CDR3 DNA reads TGCGCCAGCAGCCAAGATTTTCCCCGGAACAGGGGTAGGAATCAGCCCCAGCATTTT. This translates into CASSQDFPRNRGRNQPQHF.

This chain links TRBV29-1 with TRBJ1-2; the D gene is possibly TRBD1 (5 bases). Germline loops: CDR1 SQVTM, CDR2 ANQGSEA. V was clipped by 8 bases and J by 2 bases, with 21 bases between them. This CDR3 region has 15 residues. The DNA of the CDR3 is TGCAGCCTCGACAGCCAAGACGAAAAAAACTATGGCTACACCTTC. This sequence encodes CSLDSQDEKNYGYTF.

This chain connects TRBV4-2 to TRBJ1-2; D is perhaps TRBD1 (5 bases). Germline CDR1 is LGHNA and CDR2 is YNFKEQ. The CDR3 loop spans 15 amino acids. Trimming took 0 bases from V and 1 from J, leaving 9 bases between them. The chain's CDR3 is CASSQDARDNYGYTF. The CDR3 coding sequence is TGTGCCAGCAGCCAAGATGCCAGGGATAACTATGGCTACACCTTC.

The rearrangement joins TRBV23-1 to TRBJ2-1; D is unresolved. TRBV23-1 is identified as an open reading frame with a role that is uncertain. The CDR3 totals 17 residues. Trimming left V 0 bases short and J 0 bases short, with 12 bases between. The CDR3 here is CASSQSFLGNSYNEQFF. As DNA, the CDR3 is TGCGCCAGCAGTCAATCGTTCCTGGGAAACTCCTACAATGAGCAGTTCTTC.

This chain connects TRBV29-1 to TRBJ2-3; D is possibly TRBD2 (6 bases). The CDR3 runs 12 residues. V lost 7 bases and J lost 3, with 11 bases in between. Germline V CDR1 and CDR2: SQVTM, ANQGSEA. The CDR3 coding sequence is TGCAGCGCGGGGACTGCAACAGATACGCAGTATTTT. Translated: CSAGTATDTQYF.

This clonotype has only one observation. The V and J genes are TRBV4-1 and TRBJ2-7, with D maybe TRBD2 (6 bases). CDR1 is MGHRA, CDR2 YSYEKL, per germline. This CDR3 comprises 13 residues. V was clipped by 4 bases and J by 7 bases, with 14 bases between them. CDR3 sequence (DNA): TGCGCCAGCAGCCGAGACTGGGACTGGGAGCAGTACTTC. It yields the protein CASSRDWDWEQYF.

V gene TRBV12-5 combines with J gene TRBJ2-3; D is unclear. CDR1 and CDR2 (germline): LGHNT, FRNRAP. The CDR3 runs to 11 residues. The V end was cut by 3 bases, the J end by 4 bases, with 2 bases between. The CDR3 DNA sequence: TGTGCTAGTGGTTTCGCAGATACGCAGTATTTT. Residues: CASGFADTQYF.

The chain recombines TRBV7-9 with TRBJ2-6; a weak D match, TRBD1 (5 bases). Germline CDR1 SEHNR, CDR2 FQNEAQ (reference sequence). V was cut by 0 bases and J by 2 bases, with 8 bases left in between. This CDR3 is 16 amino acids long. Written as DNA, the CDR3 is TGTGCCAGCAGCTTAGCGCAGGGTGCTGGGGCCAACGTCCTGACTTTC. As protein: CASSLAQGAGANVLTF.

This rearrangement joins TRBV6-2 or TRBV6-3 to TRBJ2-1; 7 bases match TRBD2. Germline V gene sequence: CDR1 MNHEY, CDR2 SVGEGT. V was clipped by 6 bases and J by 2 bases; unmatched bases: 7. The CDR3 contains 15 residues. CDR3 sequence: CASRVHGGTYNEQFF. In nucleotides, the CDR3 is TGTGCCAGCAGAGTACACGGGGGGACCTACAATGAGCAGTTCTTC.

This clonotype was seen only once. The V and J genes are TRBV12-3 or TRBV12-4 and TRBJ2-2; D may be TRBD2 (6 bases). V lost 3 bases and J lost 3, with 17 bases in between. The CDR3 contains 17 residues. CDR3 DNA sequence: TGTGCCAGCAGTTTTGTGTTGGGGGGAGTCCACACCGGGGAGCTGTTTTTT. Translated, it gives CASSFVLGGVHTGELFF.

V gene TRBV24-1 combines with J gene TRBJ2-5; D gene uncertain. V lost 5 bases and J lost 0, with 15 bases in between. CDR3 length: 16 amino acids. CDR1 is KGHDR, CDR2 SFDVKD, per germline. CDR3 nucleotides: TGTGCCACCAGTGCTGGGAAGCCCGCGGACCAAGAGACCCAGTACTTC. The encoded protein is CATSAGKPADQETQYF.

The rearrangement joins TRBV24-1 to TRBJ2-5; 11 bases fit TRBD1. Germline CDR1 reads KGHDR; CDR2 reads SFDVKD. The CDR3 is 16 amino acids. V lost 3 bases to trimming and J lost 4 bases; unmatched junction nucleotides: 6. The CDR3 nucleotides read TGTGCCACCAGTGATAACCGGGACAGGGGGGGAGAGACCCAGTACTTC. Protein product: CATSDNRDRGGETQYF.

The rearrangement uses TRBV9 and TRBJ1-5; TRBD1 agrees at 7 bases. The CDR3 has 14 amino acids. V gave up 4 bases and J gave up 7 bases; unmatched junction bases: 8. The germline V gene encodes CDR1 SGDLS and CDR2 YYNGEE. CDR3 DNA: TGTGCCAGCAGCCTCGGACAGGAGGGCCAGCCCCAGCATTTT. It encodes CASSLGQEGQPQHF.

V gene TRBV19 combines with J gene TRBJ2-6; D gene uncertain. Trimming removed 0 bases from V and 0 bases from J, with 9 bases in between. CDR1 is LNHDA, CDR2 SQIVND, per germline (reference sequence). The CDR3 extends over 17 amino acids. The CDR3 DNA reads TGTGCCAGTAGTATAGATGCACAGAACTCTGGGGCCAACGTCCTGACTTTC. Its protein is CASSIDAQNSGANVLTF.

The gene calls are TRBV5-4 and TRBJ2-1; D unresolved. Germline V CDR1 and CDR2: SGHNT, YYREEE (reference sequence). V was trimmed by 6 bases and J by 5 bases, leaving 6 bases between them. This CDR3 has 11 amino acids. CDR3 in amino acids: CASKANNEQFF. The CDR3 region has the DNA TGTGCCAGCAAGGCGAACAATGAGCAGTTCTTC.

This sequence joins TRBV6-5 and TRBJ2-7; D is unresolved. Trimming took 6 bases from V and 4 from J, leaving 10 bases between them. The V gene's germline CDR1 is MNHEY and CDR2 SVGAGI. The CDR3 length is 12 residues. The CDR3 spells CASSGGRYEQYF. CDR3 nucleotide sequence: TGTGCCAGCAGCGGCGGCCGGTACGAGCAGTACTTC.